Presented here are 16 T cell receptor beta chains from one specimen sequenced in a study of CD8+CD57+ T cells in acquired aplastic anemia. The template for TCR beta VDJ and CDR3 sequence profiling was genomic DNA. One entry per CDR3 protein, called by TCRdb with MiXCR from the reads. Altogether under 200,000 distinct CDR3 sequences are present, approximately 60% being singletons, with the ten largest covering over 40%. Sequencing used sorted CD4+, CD8+, or CD8+CD57+ T cells (not recorded which) from PBMCs. The receptors originated from a human donor in good health.

The chain links TRBV20-1 to TRBJ2-1; D is possibly TRBD1 (5 bases). The length of the CDR3 is 14 residues. Per germline, CDR1 DFQATT and CDR2 SNEGSKA (reference sequence). The germline V and J ends were trimmed by 2 bases and 2 bases, with 10 bases remaining between them. DNA of the CDR3: TGCAGTGCTAGATCGGACATCACCTACAATGAGCAGTTCTTC. Protein product: CSARSDITYNEQFF.

Of note for this clonotype: A much larger clone differs from this one at a single base, so this may be a read error. The V gene is TRBV11-2, the J gene TRBJ2-5; tentatively, D is TRBD1 (5 bases). CDR3 size: 17 residues. Germline CDR1 SGHAT, CDR2 FQNNGV. CDR3 sequence: CAGSQNGRVEMGETQYF. In DNA form, the CDR3 reads TGTGCCGGCAGCCAAAATGGCAGGGTCGAAATGGGGGAGACCCAGTACTTC.

Concerning this clonotype: Because the CDR3 is missing its conserved closing phenylalanine or tryptophan, this is likely a read error. It is unclear where the CDR3 begins or ends on the DNA, so no DNA is shown, and the CDR3 is as TCRdb lists it. The rearrangement uses TRBV12-3 or TRBV12-4 and TRBJ1-4. The CDR3 totals 12 residues, both ends included. The CDR3 reads CASSLGAGRDFY.

The gene calls are TRBV15 and TRBJ1-1; D unclear. The V end lost 3 bases, the J end lost 5 bases, and 13 bases lay between the germline ends. The CDR3 spans 14 residues. CDR1 and CDR2 (germline): LNHNV, YYDKDF (reference sequence). CDR3 nucleotide sequence: TGTGCCACCAGCAGTGGAGCGGGAAGGACTGAAGCTTTCTTT. This codes for CATSSGAGRTEAFF. The whole variable domain, filled in from reference TRBV15 and TRBJ1-1, reads DAMVIQNPRYQVTQFGKPVTLSCSQTLNHNVMYWYQQKSSQAPKLLFHYYDKDFNNEADTPDNFQSRRPNTSFCFLDIRSPGLGDTAMYLCATSSGAGRTEAFFGQGTRLTVV.

Turning to this clonotype: One end of the junction varies from germline; a read error may be responsible. The rearrangement uses TRBV7-4 and TRBJ1-2; no firm D call. Per germline, CDR1 SGHVT and CDR2 SQSDAQ. The CDR3 sequence is 14 residues long. CDR3 nucleotides: TGTACCAGCAGCCGAACCCAGATGCTCTATGGCTACACCTTC. This sequence encodes CTSSRTQMLYGYTF.

This clonotype came up a few times. This chain links TRBV10-3 with TRBJ2-7; perhaps TRBD1 as D (5 bases). Trimming took off 3 bases at V and 2 bases at J, with 14 bases between the two ends. The V gene's germline CDR1 is ENHRY and CDR2 SYGVKD. There are 15 residues in the CDR3. In nucleotides, the CDR3 is TGTGCCATCAGTGAAGGGGCGATGGAGACCTACGAGCAGTACTTC. Protein: CAISEGAMETYEQYF.

The genes are TRBV20-1 and TRBJ2-3, with 12 bases identical to TRBD2. The germline CDR1 and CDR2 sequences are DFQATT and SNEGSKA (reference sequence). The trim removed 3 bases at V and 5 bases at J, leaving 6 bases unmatched. The length of the CDR3 is 15 residues. In nucleotides, the CDR3 is TGCAGTGCTAGGGGGACTAGCGGGCTGGAAGATACGCAGTATTTT. This translates into CSARGTSGLEDTQYF.

In the case of this clonotype: The junction shows a germline mismatch at one end, possibly a read error. The CDR3 region is CASSMTTGVGEKLVF. DNA for the CDR3: TGTGCCAGCAGTATGACGACAGGGGTCGGTGAAAAACTGGTTTTT. The chain joins TRBV2 to TRBJ1-4; 8 bases are shared with TRBD1. Germline V gene sequence: CDR1 SNHLY, CDR2 FYNNEI. CDR3 length: 15 residues.

This clonotype was found many times. The chain combines TRBV29-1 with TRBJ1-1, with 8 bases fitting TRBD1. CDR1 SQVTM and CDR2 ANQGSEA come from the germline V gene. V lost 6 bases to trimming and J lost 4 bases; unmatched junction nucleotides: 4. This CDR3 has 12 amino acids. The CDR3 loop reads CSVWTGTTEAFF. In nucleotides, the CDR3 is TGCAGCGTCTGGACAGGGACCACTGAAGCTTTCTTT.

The chain combines TRBV6-5 with TRBJ2-1, with 11 positions matching TRBD2. The CDR3 contains 15 residues. Trimming removed 4 bases from V and 3 bases from J; junction bases left unmatched: 2. Looked up from germline, CDR1 is MNHEY and CDR2 is SVGAGI. This CDR3 is CASSFSGGDYNEQFF. CDR3 bases: TGTGCCAGCAGTTTTAGCGGGGGGGACTACAATGAGCAGTTCTTC.

This clonotype was seen repeatedly, ten times or more. The CDR3, as DNA: TGTGCCAGCAGCGTAGATGGCAGGTTGAACACCGGGGAGCTGTTTTTT. Its translation is CASSVDGRLNTGELFF. This chain connects TRBV9 to TRBJ2-2, with unresolved D. V was shortened by 0 bases and J by 1 base, with 10 bases between the two germline ends. CDR1 is SGDLS, CDR2 YYNGEE, per germline. The CDR3 contains 16 residues.

This sequence joins TRBV20-1 and TRBJ2-7; D is possibly TRBD2 (6 bases). Looked up from germline, CDR1 is DFQATT and CDR2 is SNEGSKA (reference sequence). The CDR3 runs 15 residues. V was pared by 3 bases and J by 3 bases, with 18 bases between. The CDR3 DNA is TGCAGTGCTAGCCACCGGTCAGCGGGCTTCTACGAGCAGTACTTC. Its protein product is CSASHRSAGFYEQYF.

The sample holds many counts of this clonotype. The rearrangement uses TRBV12-3 or TRBV12-4 and TRBJ1-5; no reliable D call. The V and J ends lost 5 bases and 9 bases respectively, with 17 bases between them. This CDR3 region has 14 residues. The CDR3 DNA reads as TGTGCCAGCAGTACGTCCCCACCCCCCGGGCCCCAGCATTTT. This gives the protein CASSTSPPPGPQHF.

This clonotype was seen repeatedly, ten times or more. The chain has TRBV9 and TRBJ1-1, with D perhaps TRBD1 (5 bases). The length of the CDR3 is 13 residues. Looked up from germline, CDR1 is SGDLS and CDR2 is YYNGEE. V dropped 3 bases and J dropped 1 base, with 7 bases sitting between them. CDR3 region: CASSAGQNTEAFF. In DNA, the CDR3 is TGTGCCAGCAGCGCCGGACAGAACACTGAAGCTTTCTTT.

The V and J genes are TRBV25-1 and TRBJ1-2; D may be TRBD1 (5 bases). Germline V lookup: CDR1 MGHDK, CDR2 SYGVNS. V lost 10 bases and J lost 5, with 14 bases in between. The length of the CDR3 is 12 residues. In nucleotides, the CDR3 is TGTGCCATCAGCAGGGAGGATTATGGCTACACCTTC. Translating it yields CAISREDYGYTF.

The chain is built from TRBV2 and TRBJ2-2; D is possibly TRBD2 (5 bases). This CDR3 is 14 amino acids long. The germline CDR1 and CDR2 sequences are SNHLY and FYNNEI. V was clipped by 5 bases and J by 1 base, with 8 bases between them. The CDR3 nucleotides read TGTGCCAGCAGTAATGAGGGGAACACCGGGGAGCTGTTTTTT. Protein: CASSNEGNTGELFF.